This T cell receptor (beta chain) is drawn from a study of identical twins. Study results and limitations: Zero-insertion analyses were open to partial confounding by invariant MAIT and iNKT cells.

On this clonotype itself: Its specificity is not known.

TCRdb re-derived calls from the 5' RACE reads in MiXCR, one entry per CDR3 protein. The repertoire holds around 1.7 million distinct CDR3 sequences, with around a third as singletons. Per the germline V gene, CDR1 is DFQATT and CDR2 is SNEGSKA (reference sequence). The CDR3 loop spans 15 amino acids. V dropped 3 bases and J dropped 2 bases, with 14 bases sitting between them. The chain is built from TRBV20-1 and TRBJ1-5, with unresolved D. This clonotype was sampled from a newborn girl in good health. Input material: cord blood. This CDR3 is CSASPNFGGNQPQHF. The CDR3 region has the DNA TGCAGTGCTAGTCCCAATTTTGGGGGCAATCAGCCCCAGCATTTT.